This T cell receptor (beta chain) was documented in a study of identical twins. Study observations and caveats: Models underestimated out-of-frame TCR alpha sharing in monozygotic twins.

This CDR3 comprises 13 residues. Trimming stripped 3 bases from V and 2 bases from J, with 8 bases between. Looked up from germline, CDR1 is DFQATT and CDR2 is SNEGSKA (reference sequence). This clonotype was seen only a few times. The antigen remains unidentified. Unique molecular identifiers were present on cDNA, and template switching added a universal primer site. TCRdb processed the 5' RACE reads anew with MiXCR; each CDR3 protein has one entry. The sample lists about 720,000 distinct CDR3 sequences, roughly 18% occurring once. The data also belong to a second study, concerning T cells expressing NK-cell markers. That work states: Sequenced donors, eight in total, included seven who were HCMV-seropositive and one who was seronegative.

Sequencing used PBMCs. The chain joins TRBV20-1 to TRBJ2-1; no firm D call. The receptor comes from a woman aged 18-35 years in good health. CDR3 loop: CSARAGTYNEQFF. The CDR3 DNA follows: TGCAGTGCTAGGGCTGGTACCTACAATGAGCAGTTCTTC.